The clone carrying this T cell receptor beta chain was picked up many times. Indicated time point: sample taken at primary tumor resection. CDR3 length equals 14 residues. V dropped 8 bases and J dropped 2 bases, with 16 bases sitting between them. CDR1 is MNHEY and CDR2 is SVGEGT in the germline V gene. Each CDR3 protein is one row after TCRdb ran MiXCR on the 5' RACE reads. The table records 75,000 or so distinct CDR3 sequences, around 7.8% of them present only once. The data derive from a study of spatial heterogeneity in lung cancer. Study-wide context: TCR and UMI combinations that were unique each appeared, on average, more than ten times in raw reads.

Specimen: PBMCs, collected at surgery. The receptor was derived from a male donor with early-stage non-small cell lung cancer. The V call is TRBV6-2 or TRBV6-3, the J call TRBJ2-7; no reliable D call. The CDR3 is CASQWAPGPYEQYF. The CDR3 DNA is TGTGCCAGCCAGTGGGCCCCGGGCCCCTACGAGCAGTACTTC.